A selection of T cell receptor beta chains follows, all from one sample in a study of cytomegalovirus exposure and HLA in healthy donors. Sequencing was performed with immunoSEQ multiplex PCR; in TCRdb, only in-frame clones are kept and a portion is missing. In the table there are roughly 240,000 clones, about 85% of which are singletons. Material: PBMCs. The receptors originated from a girl aged 2-10 years in good health and CMV-seronegative. CDR3s include the opening cysteine and the closing phenylalanine or tryptophan. The D gene is left open where the match is weak. Part of the rows lack a size; the others show once, few, many or a class for expanded clones.

j_gene,d_gene,abundance,len,v_gene,CDR3nt,CDR3aa
TRBJ2-7,-,-,15,TRBV11-2,TGTGCCAGCAGCTTAGGACAGGCGAGCTCCTACGAGCAGTACTTC,CASSLGQASSYEQYF
TRBJ2-7,TRBD2,-,16,TRBV5-6,TGTGCCAGCATCCCCGGGGGGACGGGGGGGCTCTACGAGCAGTACTTC,CASIPGGTGGLYEQYF
TRBJ2-2,TRBD2,-,15,TRBV5-1,TGCGCCAGCAGCGGCCGCGGGAGCGACACCGGGGAGCTGTTTTTT,CASSGRGSDTGELFF
TRBJ2-7,TRBD2,-,17,TRBV27,TGTGCCAGCAGTTCCGAGGGACTAGCGGGAAATGTCTACGAGCAGTACTTC,CASSSEGLAGNVYEQYF
TRBJ1-5,-,-,16,TRBV10-3,TGTGCCATCAGTGATGGGGGGGCGCAAGGCAATCAGCCCCAGCATTTT,CAISDGGAQGNQPQHF
TRBJ2-3,TRBD1,-,19,TRBV6-1,TGTGCCAGCAGTGAAGTGACAGGGCTCACTTACTCTAGCACAGATACGCAGTATTTT,CASSEVTGLTYSSTDTQYF
TRBJ1-1,TRBD1,-,14,TRBV6-5,TGTGCCAGCAGTTATACGCAGGGGGACACTGAAGCTTTCTTT,CASSYTQGDTEAFF
TRBJ2-5,TRBD1,-,16,TRBV19,TGTGCCAGTAGTTCAAGAACAGGGGGCTTCCAAGAGACCCAGTACTTC,CASSSRTGGFQETQYF
TRBJ2-5,TRBD2,-,15,TRBV11-1,TGTGCCAGCAGCTTCCGAGCGGGGGTAGTAGAGACCCAGTACTTC,CASSFRAGVVETQYF
TRBJ2-3,-,-,13,TRBV10-3,TGTGCCATCAGTCAGCGCTCCACAGATACGCAGTATTTT,CAISQRSTDTQYF
TRBJ2-3,-,-,15,TRBV4-2,TGTGCCAGCAGCCAAGATAAGGGGGGGGGTAATACGCAGTATTTT,CASSQDKGGGNTQYF
TRBJ2-4,TRBD1,-,14,TRBV2,TGTGCCAGCAGTGCCCGGACAGGGGAAAACATTCAGTACTTC,CASSARTGENIQYF
TRBJ2-1,TRBD2,-,15,TRBV5-1,TGCGCCAGCAGCCGCAGCGGGGGGGGGTACAATGAGCAGTTCTTC,CASSRSGGGYNEQFF
TRBJ2-5,-,-,15,TRBV7-2,TGTGCCAGCAGCTTTTGGGAGCGGGCCCAAGAGACCCAGTACTTC,CASSFWERAQETQYF
TRBJ2-3,-,-,13,TRBV5-6,TGTGCCAGCCACAAGGGGGGGGTGGATACGCAGTATTTT,CASHKGGVDTQYF
TRBJ2-7,-,-,13,TRBV2,TGTGCCAGCAGTGAACAGGACTCCTACGAGCAGTACTTC,CASSEQDSYEQYF
TRBJ1-5,TRBD1,-,16,TRBV18,TGTGCCAGCTCACCAAGCGGACAGGGGTTGAATCAGCCCCAGCATTTT,CASSPSGQGLNQPQHF
TRBJ2-2,-,-,16,TRBV7-8,TGTGCCAGCAGCTTAGCGCCGGCAGGGTACACCGGGGAGCTGTTTTTT,CASSLAPAGYTGELFF
TRBJ1-2,TRBD1,-,15,TRBV5-4,TGTGCCAGCAGCTACGACAGGGGGGTTTTCTATGGCTACACCTTC,CASSYDRGVFYGYTF
TRBJ2-5,-,-,15,TRBV5-4,TGTGCCAGCAGCTTGGGAGTCCCTAGAGGGGAGACCCAGTACTTC,CASSLGVPRGETQYF
TRBJ2-3,-,-,13,TRBV5-1,TGCGCCAGCAGCTTTGATAGCGGAGATACGCAGTATTTT,CASSFDSGDTQYF
TRBJ1-2,-,-,15,TRBV5-6,TGTGCCAGCAGCTTGTGGGGGCTAGGTAACTATGGCTACACCTTC,CASSLWGLGNYGYTF
TRBJ1-2,TRBD1,-,15,TRBV6-5,TGTGCCAGCAGTTTCGACAGGGGAGGTAACTATGGCTACACCTTC,CASSFDRGGNYGYTF
TRBJ2-7,TRBD1,once,17,TRBV14,TGTGCCAGCAGCCAAGAGGGCTCAAAGGGGGCGCCCTACGAGCAGTACTTC,CASSQEGSKGAPYEQYF
TRBJ2-2,-,-,16,TRBV11-3,TGTGCCAGCAGCTTAGGCCGTTCAGTCTTCACCGGGGAGCTGTTTTTT,CASSLGRSVFTGELFF
TRBJ2-3,TRBD2,few,15,TRBV18,TGTGCCAGCTCACCGACTAGCGGGGTCACAGATACGCAGTATTTT,CASSPTSGVTDTQYF
TRBJ1-5,-,-,13,TRBV6-1,TGTGCCAGCAGTGATGAGGAGGGGCAGCCCCAGCATTTT,CASSDEEGQPQHF
TRBJ2-7,TRBD1,-,15,TRBV5-4,TGTGCCAGCAGCTTGGGACAGGGCTATCCCTACGAGCAGTACTTC,CASSLGQGYPYEQYF
TRBJ1-2,-,-,15,TRBV1,TGCACCAGCAGCGGAAGACAGTGGACCCCCTATGGCTACACCTTC,CTSSGRQWTPYGYTF
TRBJ2-7,-,once,15,TRBV13,TGTGCCAGCAGCCCACAGGGAGACAGAAACTACGAGCAGTACTTC,CASSPQGDRNYEQYF